Sequencing of this TCR beta chain was carried out in a study of pediatric ulcerative colitis. Study outcomes and limitations: A couple of patients' blood samples yielded substantially fewer templates.

Profiled with immunoSEQ multiplex PCR; TCRdb holds only in-frame clones, not every one. This table holds fewer than 40,000 clones, roughly four fifths found once. Germline loops: CDR1 LGHNA, CDR2 YSLEER. The CDR3 covers 15 residues. V gave up 0 bases and J gave up 5 bases, with 11 bases separating them. On this clone itself: Its antigen is currently unknown.

The rearrangement links TRBV4-3 to TRBJ1-5; D unclear. This TCR derives from a boy between 10 and 17 years old with severe ulcerative colitis. The sequencing sample was made of blood. CDR3 loop: CASSQEAGSHQPQHF. The CDR3 DNA is TGCGCCAGCAGCCAAGAAGCGGGCTCCCATCAGCCCCAGCATTTT.